These 11 T cell receptor beta chains share one sample of origin, sequenced in a study of blood T cell repertoires in COVID-19. TCRdb's table, derived via immunoSEQ multiplex PCR, lists solely in-frame clones and lacks some. The profile covers about 52,000 clones, with about nine tenths appearing a single time and under 7% taken by the ten largest. The material sequenced was peripheral blood. The receptors originated from a man between 50 and 59 years old with active COVID-19.

In its sample, this clone was seen a few times. The chain is built from TRBV14 and TRBJ1-6; D call uncertain. Deletions cut 4 bases from V and 7 bases from J, with 8 bases between. There are 13 residues in the CDR3. Germline CDR1 is SGHDN and CDR2 is FVKESK. CDR3 sequence: CASSPYGNSPLHF. The DNA of the CDR3 is TGTGCCAGCAGCCCATACGGGAATTCACCCCTCCACTTT. Drawing the rest from reference TRBV14 and TRBJ1-6, the complete variable domain is EAGVTQFPSHSVIEKGQTVTLRCDPISGHDNLYWYRRVMGKEIKFLLHFVKESKQDESGMPNNRFLAERTGGTYSTLKVQPAELEDSGVYFCASSPYGNSPLHFGNGTRLTVT.

The chain is built from TRBV5-1 and TRBJ2-2, with a tentative D call TRBD1 (5 bases). CDR3 length equals 15 residues. Germline V gene lookup returns CDR1 SGHRS and CDR2 YFSETQ. V lost 3 bases, J lost 7 bases, and 16 bases lay in between. DNA for the CDR3: TGCGCCAGCAGCTCTAGACAGTCTGACGGCGGGGAGCTGTTTTTT. Encoded protein: CASSSRQSDGGELFF.

The rearrangement links TRBV9 to TRBJ1-5, with D perhaps matching TRBD1 (6 bases). Germline V gene sequence: CDR1 SGDLS, CDR2 YYNGEE. Trimming took 5 bases from V and 6 from J, leaving 18 bases between them. The CDR3 contains 15 residues. The DNA for the CDR3 is TGTGCCAGCAGTCCCGACAGGCGTTCGGGTCAGCCCCAGCATTTT. Translated, it gives CASSPDRRSGQPQHF.

This sequence joins TRBV10-2 and TRBJ2-1; 8 bases agree with TRBD2. Germline lookup yields CDR1 WSHSY and CDR2 SAAADI. V lost 8 bases to trimming and J lost 6 bases; unmatched junction nucleotides: 3. There are 12 residues in the CDR3. DNA for the CDR3: TGCGCCAGCTTGAGCGGGAGCAATGAGCAGTTCTTC. Its translation is CASLSGSNEQFF.

The chain is built from TRBV24-1 and TRBJ2-1; 8 positions match TRBD2. Germline-derived CDR1 and CDR2 are KGHDR and SFDVKD. Germline trimming cut 5 bases from V and 3 bases from J; bases unmatched to any gene: 5. The CDR3 is 15 amino acids. CDR3 DNA: TGTGCCACCAGTGGCGGGGGGCCCTACTACAATGAGCAGTTCTTC. The encoded protein is CATSGGGPYYNEQFF.

This rearrangement joins TRBV12-3 or TRBV12-4 to TRBJ1-2, with D unresolved. The CDR3 is 12 amino acids. Between the trimmed V and J ends, which lost 3 bases and 8 bases, there was a span of 10 bases. The CDR3 loop reads CASSLGSWGYTF. In DNA form, the CDR3 reads TGTGCCAGCAGTTTGGGGAGCTGGGGCTACACCTTC.

The chain joins TRBV5-1 to TRBJ2-2, with TRBD1 matching 8 bases. The CDR3 spans 15 residues. J was trimmed by 6 bases and V by 4 bases; bases with no gene match: 8. The germline gives CDR1 SGHRS, CDR2 YFSETQ. The CDR3: CASSQMTGEAGELFF. The CDR3 DNA follows: TGCGCCAGCAGCCAGATGACAGGGGAGGCCGGGGAGCTGTTTTTT.

V gene TRBV7-9 combines with J gene TRBJ1-6; D is unclear. The CDR3 covers 14 residues. The germline gives CDR1 SEHNR, CDR2 FQNEAQ (reference sequence). Trimming cost V 4 bases and J 9 bases, with 13 bases left between them. CDR3 DNA sequence: TGTGCCAGCAGCTCCCCCGGTGACTTTTCACCCCTCCACTTT. Translated, it gives CASSSPGDFSPLHF.

This chain's CDR3 is CASSQDGRLDTQYF. The CDR3 DNA sequence: TGCGCCAGCAGCCAAGACGGGAGATTAGATACGCAGTATTTT. The rearrangement uses TRBV4-3 and TRBJ2-3, with a possible D match to TRBD2 (6 bases). The V end was cut by 0 bases, the J end by 5 bases, with 9 bases between. Germline V CDR1 and CDR2: LGHNA, YSLEER. The CDR3 spans 14 residues.

In this sample, this clone turned up a few times. The chain uses TRBV10-2 and TRBJ2-7; D might be TRBD2 (6 bases). The CDR3 is made up of 19 amino acids. With 0 bases removed from V and 3 bases from J, the gap between germline ends came to 24 bases. CDR1 and CDR2 (germline): WSHSY, SAAADI. CDR3 amino acids: CASSESTRGGTLLSYEQYF. CDR3 nucleotides: TGCGCCAGCAGTGAGTCGACTCGGGGTGGGACTCTTCTTAGCTACGAGCAGTACTTC.

V is TRBV6-5 and J is TRBJ2-3, with D perhaps TRBD2 (6 bases). This CDR3 has 15 residues. V was shortened by 5 bases and J by 2 bases, with 14 bases between the two germline ends. The germline V gene encodes CDR1 MNHEY and CDR2 SVGAGI. The CDR3 reads CASSPDWTITDTQYF. The CDR3 DNA reads TGTGCCAGCAGTCCCGACTGGACTATCACAGATACGCAGTATTTT.